These T cell receptor beta chains were read from a single sample in a study of blood T cell repertoires in COVID-19. Generated by immunoSEQ multiplex PCR, the TCRdb table keeps only in-frame clones and is missing some. This table has approximately 280,000 clones, around 86% appearing once. The sequenced material came from PBMCs or T cells enriched from blood (not recorded which). These receptors were collected from a woman under 30 who had recovered from COVID-19. CDR3s include the opening cysteine and the closing phenylalanine or tryptophan. Each record gives: V gene, CDR3 length, clone size, J gene, D gene, CDR3 DNA, CDR3 protein. D genes are given only for firm matches. Only part of the rows carry a size: once, few, many, or a class if the clone is expanded.

>TRBV28|12|-|TRBJ1-2|-
TGTGCCACCACGCGTCGGGACTATGGCTACACCTTC
CATTRRDYGYTF
>TRBV7-9|15|-|TRBJ1-6|TRBD1
TGTGCCAGCAGCTCCAGGGGGTGGGATAATTCACCCCTCCACTTT
CASSSRGWDNSPLHF
>TRBV30|13|-|TRBJ2-5|TRBD2
TGTGCCTGGAGTGTAGAAGGGAGGGCTAGCGGATACTTC
CAWSVEGRASGYF
>TRBV4-1|15|-|TRBJ1-4|TRBD1
TGCGCCAGCAGTCAAGGTGCCCGAACAGGGGGAACACTGTTTTTT
CASSQGARTGGTLFF
>TRBV7-2|14|-|TRBJ2-5|-
TGTGCCAGCAGCCCATCAGTAGTGCGGGAGACCCAGTACTTC
CASSPSVVRETQYF
>TRBV7-9|14|-|TRBJ2-5|-
TGTGCCAGCAGCTTATCGGCAGGGAAAGAGACCCAGTACTTC
CASSLSAGKETQYF
>TRBV27|16|-|TRBJ1-2|TRBD1
TGTGCCAGCAGTTTACGGAGCACAGGGGGCCCCCTGGGCTACACCTTC
CASSLRSTGGPLGYTF
>TRBV30|11|-|TRBJ2-1|-
TGTGCCTGGAGTGACTCCAAACCACAGTTCTTC
CAWSDSKPQFF
>TRBV9|14|-|TRBJ2-1|-
TGTGCCAGCAACGGGGTTGGAGACTACAATGAGCAGTTCTTC
CASNGVGDYNEQFF
>TRBV18|14|-|TRBJ1-3|TRBD1
TGTGCCAGCTCACCTACAGGGGAAGGAAACACCATATATTTT
CASSPTGEGNTIYF
>TRBV6-1|16|few|TRBJ2-2|TRBD2
TGTGCCAGCAGTGATCAACTAGCGGGCTTAACCGGGGAGCTGTTTTTT
CASSDQLAGLTGELFF
>TRBV4-2|16|few|TRBJ2-7|-
TGTGCCAGCAGCCAAATTCTGGCAGGGAGGGGGGACGAGCAGTACTTC
CASSQILAGRGDEQYF
>TRBV21-1|14|-|TRBJ1-1|-
TGTGCCAGCAGCGAGACAGACATGAACACTGAAGCTTTCTTT
CASSETDMNTEAFF
>TRBV6-5|13|-|TRBJ1-1|TRBD1
TGTGCCAGCCGGACAGGGGTTGGCACTGAAGCTTTCTTT
CASRTGVGTEAFF